This entry features one TCR beta chain sequence. The entry originates in a study of sequential checkpoint blockade in melanoma. Study context: Patients were randomized 1:1 to nivolumab-then-ipilimumab or ipilimumab-then-nivolumab first-line.

Treatment indicated: randomized to nivolumab then ipilimumab (arm A) or the reverse (arm B). Live CD3+CD8+ CD19− CD56− cells were sorted from PBMCs. The assay was immunoSEQ multiplex PCR, and TCRdb's table has in-frame clones only and misses some. The sample contains approximately 11,000 clones, around 80% of which appear only once. The receptor's source is a human donor with melanoma. Specimen: CD8+ T cells sorted from blood (inferred from file names), collected from a patient given nivolumab and ipilimumab in sequence.

The CDR3 is CASSLGTGPYEQYF. The DNA for the CDR3 is TGTGCCAGCAGCTTGGGCACAGGTCCCTACGAGCAGTACTTC. This rearrangement joins TRBV5-4 to TRBJ2-7; D is perhaps TRBD1 (5 bases). The CDR3 is 14 amino acids. Per the germline V gene, CDR1 is SGHNT and CDR2 is YYREEE (reference sequence). With 0 bases removed from V and 2 bases from J, the gap between germline ends came to 9 bases. Full variable domain (remainder filled in from reference TRBV5-4 and TRBJ2-7): ETGVTQSPTHLIKTRGQQVTLRCSSQSGHNTVSWYQQALGQGPQFIFQYYREEENGRGNFPPRFSGLQFPNYSSELNVNALELDDSALYLCASSLGTGPYEQYFGPGTRLTVT.